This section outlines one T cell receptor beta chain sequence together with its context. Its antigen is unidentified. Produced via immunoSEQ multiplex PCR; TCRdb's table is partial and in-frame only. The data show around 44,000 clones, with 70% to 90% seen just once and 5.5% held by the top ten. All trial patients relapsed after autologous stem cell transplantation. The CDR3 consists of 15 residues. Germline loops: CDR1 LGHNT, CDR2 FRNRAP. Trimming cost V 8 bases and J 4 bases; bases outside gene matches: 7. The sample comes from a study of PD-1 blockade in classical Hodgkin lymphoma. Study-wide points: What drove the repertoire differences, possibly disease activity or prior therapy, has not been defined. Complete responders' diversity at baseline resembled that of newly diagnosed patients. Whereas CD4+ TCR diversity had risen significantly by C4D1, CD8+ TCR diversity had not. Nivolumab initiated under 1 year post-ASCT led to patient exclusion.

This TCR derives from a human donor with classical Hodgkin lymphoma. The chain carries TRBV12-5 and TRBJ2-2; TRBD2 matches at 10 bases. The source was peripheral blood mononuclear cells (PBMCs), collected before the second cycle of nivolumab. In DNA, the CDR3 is TGTGCTAGTAGTAAAAGCGGGAGGGCCACCGGGGAGCTGTTTTTT. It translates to CASSKSGRATGELFF.